This T cell receptor (beta chain) appears in the sequencing data of a study of siplizumab effects on memory and regulatory T cells. Findings and limits, study-wide: Proliferating Tregs from siplizumab cultures lacked functional confirmation of suppression. Siplizumab produced a significant drop in alloreactive sequences attributable to unstimulated CD4+ memory cells.

Trimming took 4 bases from V and 7 from J; bases not matched to a gene: 16. The CDR3 sequence is 16 residues long. The V gene's germline CDR1 is SGHTS and CDR2 YDEGEE. Points on this clone: What it recognizes is unknown.

Assay used: immunoSEQ multiplex PCR; TCRdb lists only in-frame clones, some missing. The sample records over 55,000 clones, approximately 82% being singletons. The study took a few donor pairs, and their unstimulated naive, memory, effector memory and TEMRA subsets were sequenced. The source is a human donor in good health. The chain uses TRBV5-8 and TRBJ1-2, with 7 bases fitting TRBD1. Material for sequencing was memory CD4+ T cells sorted from blood. The CDR3 DNA reads as TGTGCCAGCAGCCTACCCACAGGGGAGGTATTTAGTGGCTACACCTTC. Its protein is CASSLPTGEVFSGYTF.